Following are 25 T cell receptor beta chains from one sample sequenced in a study of shared T cell receptors in the human thymus. TCRdb's table, derived via immunoSEQ multiplex PCR, lists solely in-frame clones and lacks some. The table lists 700,000 or so clones, approximately 85% of them singletons. This same sample was also taken into another study, of human thymus T cells.

Source material: thymocytes. These receptors all stem from a girl under three years old with a congenital heart defect.

The rearrangement uses TRBV7-6 and TRBJ1-5, with D hard to call. Trimming cost V 5 bases and J 4 bases, with 9 bases left between them. The CDR3 contains 13 residues. Germline CDR1 reads SGHVS; CDR2 reads FNYEAQ. In DNA, the CDR3 is TGTGCCAGCAGCCGTACAGCAAATCAGCCCCAGCATTTT. Translation: CASSRTANQPQHF.

The CDR3 is CASSEASTGFNYGYTF. The CDR3 nucleotides are TGTGCCAGCAGTGAAGCCTCGACAGGGTTTAACTATGGCTACACCTTC. This sequence joins TRBV6-1 and TRBJ1-2, with TRBD1 matching over 7 bases. V was clipped by 0 bases and J by 1 base; unmatched bases: 5. Germline CDR1 reads MNHNS; CDR2 reads SASEGT. The CDR3 is made up of 16 amino acids.

The chain has TRBV5-1 and TRBJ1-1; D is undetermined. The CDR3 runs to 15 residues. Trimming stripped 1 base from V and 0 bases from J, with 10 bases between. Germline values: CDR1 SGHRS, CDR2 YFSETQ. The CDR3 spells CASSLYGNLNTEAFF. CDR3 bases: TGCGCCAGCAGCTTGTACGGTAATTTGAACACTGAAGCTTTCTTT.

V is TRBV2 and J is TRBJ1-1; maybe TRBD1 (5 bases). The CDR3 runs 12 residues. Germline assignment: CDR1 SNHLY and CDR2 FYNNEI. The V and J ends lost 4 bases and 4 bases respectively, with 7 bases between them. The CDR3 region is CASSGGGTEAFF. The CDR3 nucleotides are TGTGCCAGCAGTGGGGGGGGCACTGAAGCTTTCTTT.

V is TRBV4-3 and J is TRBJ2-3, with TRBD1 matching 7 bases. The CDR3 spans 15 residues. The V and J ends lost 2 bases and 2 bases, in that order; junction bases with no gene match: 4. The germline V gene encodes CDR1 LGHNA and CDR2 YSLEER. CDR3 residues: CASSQTDRVTDTQYF. The CDR3 bases are TGCGCCAGCAGCCAAACCGACAGGGTCACAGATACGCAGTATTTT.

The rearrangement joins TRBV2 to TRBJ2-3; 9 nucleotides align to TRBD1. The CDR3 is 15 amino acids. V lost 3 bases and J lost 4; bases outside the gene matches: 5. Germline V CDR1 and CDR2: SNHLY, FYNNEI. CDR3 sequence (DNA): TGTGCCAGCAGTGAGCAGGACAGGGGATCAGATACGCAGTATTTT. It codes for CASSEQDRGSDTQYF.

V usage is TRBV14 and J usage is TRBJ1-6; perhaps TRBD1 as D (5 bases). The germline CDR1 and CDR2 sequences are SGHDN and FVKESK. This CDR3 is built from 15 residues. V dropped 1 base and J dropped 14 bases, with 18 bases sitting between them. As DNA, the CDR3 is TGTGCCAGCAGCCAAGTTTTCACAGGCCGACGTGCCCTCCACTTT. Protein sequence: CASSQVFTGRRALHF. The full variable domain, in which reference TRBV14 and TRBJ1-6 provide the parts outside the CDR3, is EAGVTQFPSHSVIEKGQTVTLRCDPISGHDNLYWYRRVMGKEIKFLLHFVKESKQDESGMPNNRFLAERTGGTYSTLKVQPAELEDSGVYFCASSQVFTGRRALHFGNGTRLTVT.

V and J are TRBV9 and TRBJ1-2; D might be TRBD1 (6 bases). Germline CDR1 SGDLS, CDR2 YYNGEE. This CDR3 is built from 20 residues. V was pared by 0 bases and J by 0 bases, with 24 bases between. In DNA form, the CDR3 reads TGTGCCAGCAGCGTAGTGGACAGTATCGACGTTGGCCTAGCTAACTATGGCTACACCTTC. Protein product: CASSVVDSIDVGLANYGYTF.

The chain couples TRBV5-4 to TRBJ2-7, with TRBD2 matching over 10 bases. Germline V gene data show CDR1 as SGHNT and CDR2 as YYREEE (reference sequence). The length of the CDR3 is 15 residues. Unmatched junction bases numbered 4, after V lost 2 bases and J lost 2 bases. In DNA form, the CDR3 reads TGTGCCAGCAGCTTTAAAGCGGGGGGGCCCTACGAGCAGTACTTC. It yields the protein CASSFKAGGPYEQYF. The whole variable domain, remainder taken from reference TRBV5-4 and TRBJ2-7, is ETGVTQSPTHLIKTRGQQVTLRCSSQSGHNTVSWYQQALGQGPQFIFQYYREEENGRGNFPPRFSGLQFPNYSSELNVNALELDDSALYLCASSFKAGGPYEQYFGPGTRLTVT.

This sequence joins TRBV30 and TRBJ2-2; 10 positions agree with TRBD1. V shed 2 bases and J 3 bases; nucleotides not matched to a gene: 6. The germline gives CDR1 GTSNPN, CDR2 SVGIG (reference sequence). The CDR3 spans 16 residues. The CDR3 DNA reads TGTGCCTGGAGTCCCGACAGGGGGCTGGACACCGGGGAGCTGTTTTTT. As protein: CAWSPDRGLDTGELFF.

The chain couples TRBV19 to TRBJ1-1; TRBD1 is a possible D gene (5 bases). Trimming shortened V by 7 bases and J by 1 base, and 19 bases separated the two germline ends. In germline, CDR1 is LNHDA, CDR2 SQIVND (reference sequence). The CDR3 is 16 amino acids. CDR3 sequence reads: CASIQVSSVRNTEAFF. In DNA form, the CDR3 reads TGTGCCAGTATACAGGTTTCTTCTGTGAGGAACACTGAAGCTTTCTTT.

The chain carries TRBV28 and TRBJ1-6, with 8 nucleotides matching TRBD1. The germline V gene encodes CDR1 MDHEN and CDR2 SYDVKM. This CDR3 region has 21 residues. After removal of 2 bases from V and 3 bases from J, the junction contained 18 bases not matched to a gene. CDR3 nucleotides: TGTGCCAGCAGTTTAGTTAGCCGGCCAGCGACAGGGGATTGCTATAATTCACCCCTCCACTTT. Encoded protein: CASSLVSRPATGDCYNSPLHF. The full variable domain, rest sourced from reference TRBV28 and TRBJ1-6, is DVKVTQSSRYLVKRTGEKVFLECVQDMDHENMFWYRQDPGLGLRLIYFSYDVKMKEKGDIPEGYSVSREKKERFSLILESASTNQTSMYLCASSLVSRPATGDCYNSPLHFGNGTRLTVT.

V and J are TRBV4-1 and TRBJ2-7; D is unclear. Germline CDR1 and CDR2: MGHRA and YSYEKL. Trimming removed 4 bases from V and 3 bases from J, with 25 bases in between. The CDR3 spans 18 residues. The CDR3 bases are TGCGCCAGCAGCCCGATAACCCGACTCCTCCTTGCCAACTACGAGCAGTACTTC. Amino acid sequence: CASSPITRLLLANYEQYF.

The chain employs TRBV4-3 and TRBJ1-1, with 7 bases that match TRBD1. The CDR3 spans 18 residues. V gave up 4 bases and J gave up 1 base; unmatched junction bases: 15. In germline, CDR1 is LGHNA, CDR2 YSLEER. The CDR3 coding sequence is TGCGCCAGCAGCCCAAAAATCGAGACAGGGAGAAGGAACACTGAAGCTTTCTTT. Amino acids: CASSPKIETGRRNTEAFF.

This chain links TRBV6-6 with TRBJ1-2; 8 nucleotides align to TRBD1. Germline CDR1 and CDR2: MNHNY and SVGAGI (reference sequence). The CDR3 sequence is 14 residues long. Losses at the gene ends were 2 bases for V and 4 bases for J; bases not matched to a gene: 3. CDR3 amino acids: CASSYETGVYGYTF. In nucleotides, the CDR3 is TGTGCCAGCAGTTACGAGACAGGGGTCTATGGCTACACCTTC.

The rearrangement links TRBV7-3 to TRBJ2-7; perhaps TRBD1 as D (6 bases). Germline-derived CDR1 and CDR2 are SGHTA and FQGTGA. Trimming shortened V by 1 base and J by 0 bases, and 13 bases separated the two germline ends. CDR3 length: 16 residues. In DNA, the CDR3 is TGTGCCAGCAGCTTAAGAAACCGGGACACCTCCTACGAGCAGTACTTC. Amino acid sequence: CASSLRNRDTSYEQYF.

The chain carries TRBV12-5 and TRBJ1-2, with no clear D. CDR3 length equals 18 residues. Germline lookup yields CDR1 LGHNT and CDR2 FRNRAP. Trimming left V 0 bases short and J 0 bases short, with 17 bases between. Here the CDR3 DNA reads TGTGCTAGTGGTTTGGTACGCGGGGTAGGGCGTGCTAACTATGGCTACACCTTC. Protein product: CASGLVRGVGRANYGYTF.

The chain combines TRBV5-1 with TRBJ2-7, with D uncertain. CDR3 length equals 15 residues. Germline V gene data show CDR1 as SGHRS and CDR2 as YFSETQ. Deletions cut 7 bases from V and 3 bases from J, with 20 bases between. CDR3 residues: CASGTGKRSGYEQYF. CDR3 DNA: TGCGCCAGCGGCACGGGTAAACGGTCCGGCTACGAGCAGTACTTC.

This clone was observed a few times. At the DNA level, this CDR3 is encoded by other sequences in the same sample as well. V usage is TRBV5-1 and J usage is TRBJ1-2, with 7 bases fitting TRBD1. The germline CDR1 and CDR2 sequences are SGHRS and YFSETQ. CDR3 length equals 14 residues. V was clipped by 0 bases and J by 5 bases; unmatched bases: 4. The CDR3 DNA follows: TGCGCCAGCAGCTTGGTGGCAGGGGGATATGGCTACACCTTC. This codes for CASSLVAGGYGYTF.

V is TRBV5-1 and J is TRBJ1-1; D is possibly TRBD1 (5 bases). V lost 2 bases and J 4 bases, leaving 15 bases between the germline ends. Germline CDR1 reads SGHRS; CDR2 reads YFSETQ. This CDR3 is 15 amino acids long. The CDR3 coding sequence is TGCGCCAGCAGCTTAATTGCAGGGTCTGGCACTGAAGCTTTCTTT. Its translation: CASSLIAGSGTEAFF.

The rearrangement uses TRBV4-3 and TRBJ2-2, with 16 bases that match TRBD2. Losses at the gene ends were 0 bases for V and 5 bases for J; bases not matched to a gene: 15. CDR3 length: 22 residues. Germline V gene lookup returns CDR1 LGHNA and CDR2 YSLEER. CDR3 nucleotides: TGCGCCAGCAGCCAAGATTTTGCCCTTGCCGGGACTAGCGGGGGGGGAACCGGGGAGCTGTTTTTT. It is translated as CASSQDFALAGTSGGGTGELFF.

The chain carries TRBV10-3 and TRBJ2-7, with 7 bases lining up with TRBD2. V shed 8 bases and J 0 bases; nucleotides not matched to a gene: 7. The length of the CDR3 is 14 residues. Germline V gives CDR1 ENHRY, CDR2 SYGVKD. This CDR3 is CAIGVQRDSYEQYF. For the CDR3, the DNA is TGTGCCATCGGAGTACAGCGGGACTCCTACGAGCAGTACTTC.

J is TRBJ2-3 and V is TRBV5-1; TRBD1 aligns across 7 bases. Losses at the gene ends were 4 bases for V and 5 bases for J; bases not matched to a gene: 7. The germline V gene has CDR1 SGHRS and CDR2 YFSETQ. The CDR3 covers 14 residues. Here the CDR3 reads CASSEQGDGDTQYF. CDR3 coding DNA: TGCGCCAGCAGCGAGCAGGGGGACGGAGATACGCAGTATTTT.

The chain is built from TRBV6-6 and TRBJ2-2; weak D call: TRBD1 (6 bases). V lost 2 bases and J lost 0, with 10 bases in between. The CDR3 spans 16 residues. Germline V lookup: CDR1 MNHNY, CDR2 SVGAGI (reference sequence). The CDR3 region has the DNA TGTGCCAGCAGTTACCTATGGACAGCGAACACCGGGGAGCTGTTTTTT. It is translated as CASSYLWTANTGELFF.

J is TRBJ2-3 and V is TRBV7-9; TRBD2 is a possible D gene (5 bases). The V end was cut by 5 bases, the J end by 4 bases, with 16 bases between. The V gene's germline CDR1 is SEHNR and CDR2 FQNEAQ (reference sequence). This CDR3 is built from 15 residues. Here the CDR3 DNA reads TGTGCCAGCAGCCTCAGGAGGAGTCAGCCAGATACGCAGTATTTT. It is translated as CASSLRRSQPDTQYF.